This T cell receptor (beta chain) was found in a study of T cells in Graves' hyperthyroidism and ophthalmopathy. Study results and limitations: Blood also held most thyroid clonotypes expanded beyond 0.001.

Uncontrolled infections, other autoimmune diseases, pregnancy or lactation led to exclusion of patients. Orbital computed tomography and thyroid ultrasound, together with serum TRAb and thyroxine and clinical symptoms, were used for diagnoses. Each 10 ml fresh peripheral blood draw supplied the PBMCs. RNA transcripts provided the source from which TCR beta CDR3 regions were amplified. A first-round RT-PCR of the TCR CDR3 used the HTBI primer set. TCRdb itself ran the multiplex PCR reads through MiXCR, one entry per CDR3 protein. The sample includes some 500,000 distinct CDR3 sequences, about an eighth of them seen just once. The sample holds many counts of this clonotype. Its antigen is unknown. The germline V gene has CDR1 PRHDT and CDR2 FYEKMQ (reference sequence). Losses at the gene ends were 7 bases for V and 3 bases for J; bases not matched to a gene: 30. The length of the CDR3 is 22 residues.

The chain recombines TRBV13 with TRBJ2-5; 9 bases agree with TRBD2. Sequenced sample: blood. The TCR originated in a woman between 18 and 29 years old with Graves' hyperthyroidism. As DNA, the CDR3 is TGTGCCAGCAACCCTCCAGCAGAACCACCCAAGGTGGTAGCGGGAGTCAAAGAGACCCAGTACTTC. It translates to CASNPPAEPPKVVAGVKETQYF.